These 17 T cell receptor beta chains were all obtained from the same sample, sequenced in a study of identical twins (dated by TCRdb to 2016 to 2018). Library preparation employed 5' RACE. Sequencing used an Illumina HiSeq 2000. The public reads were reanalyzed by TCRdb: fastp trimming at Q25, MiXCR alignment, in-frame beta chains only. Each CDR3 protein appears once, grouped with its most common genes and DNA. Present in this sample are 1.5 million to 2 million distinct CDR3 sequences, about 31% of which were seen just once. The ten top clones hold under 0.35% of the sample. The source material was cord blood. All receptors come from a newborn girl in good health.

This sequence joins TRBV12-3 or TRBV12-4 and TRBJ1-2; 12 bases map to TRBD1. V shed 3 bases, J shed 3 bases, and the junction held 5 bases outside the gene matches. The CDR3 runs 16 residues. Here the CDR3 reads CASSFRDRGPHYGYTF. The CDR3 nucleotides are TGTGCCAGCAGTTTCCGGGACAGGGGGCCCCACTATGGCTACACCTTC.

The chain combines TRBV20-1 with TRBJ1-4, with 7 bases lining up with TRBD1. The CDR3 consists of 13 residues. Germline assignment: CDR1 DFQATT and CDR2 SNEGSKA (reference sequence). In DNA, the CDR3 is TGCAGCGCCGGGACAGCCGTTAATGAAAAACTGTTTTTT. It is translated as CSAGTAVNEKLFF.

The DNA for the CDR3 is TGCGCCAGCAGCTTGGCCGGGGGACTAGCCTGGTTTCGGGAGACCCAGTACTTC. Its protein is CASSLAGGLAWFRETQYF. The chain uses TRBV5-1 and TRBJ2-7, with 9 bases lining up with TRBD2. With the DNA end fitting TRBJ2-5 better, the J assignment may be wrong. CDR1 is SGHRS and CDR2 is YFSETQ in the germline V gene. The CDR3 length is 18 residues.

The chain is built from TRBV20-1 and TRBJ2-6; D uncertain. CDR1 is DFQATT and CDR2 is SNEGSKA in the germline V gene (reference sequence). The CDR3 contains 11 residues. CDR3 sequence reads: CGTLWANVLTF. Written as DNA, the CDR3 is TGCGGTACACTGTGGGCCAACGTCCTGACTTTC.

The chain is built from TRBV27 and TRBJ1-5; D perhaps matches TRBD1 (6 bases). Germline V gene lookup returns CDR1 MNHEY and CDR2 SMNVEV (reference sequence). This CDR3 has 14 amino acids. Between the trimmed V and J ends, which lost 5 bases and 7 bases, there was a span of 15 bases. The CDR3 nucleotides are TGTGCCAGCAGTCCCACAGGGTCGGGCCAGCCCCAGCATTTT. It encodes CASSPTGSGQPQHF.

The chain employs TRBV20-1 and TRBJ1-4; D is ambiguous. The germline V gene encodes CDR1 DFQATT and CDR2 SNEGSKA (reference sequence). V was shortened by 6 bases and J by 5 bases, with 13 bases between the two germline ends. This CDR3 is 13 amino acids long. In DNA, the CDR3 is TGCAGTGCCCCCGGGCCGGCAAATGAAAAACTGTTTTTT. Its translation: CSAPGPANEKLFF.

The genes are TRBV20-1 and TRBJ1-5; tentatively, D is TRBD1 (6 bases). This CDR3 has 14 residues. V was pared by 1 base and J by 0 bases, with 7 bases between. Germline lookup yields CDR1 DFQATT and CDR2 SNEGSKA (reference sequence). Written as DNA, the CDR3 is TGCAGTGCTAGAGGGACAGATAGCAATCAGCCCCAGCATTTT. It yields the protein CSARGTDSNQPQHF.

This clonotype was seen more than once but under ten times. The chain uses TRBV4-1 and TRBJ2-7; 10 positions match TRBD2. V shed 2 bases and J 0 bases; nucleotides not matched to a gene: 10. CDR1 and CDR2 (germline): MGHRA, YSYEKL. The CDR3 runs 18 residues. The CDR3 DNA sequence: TGCGCCAGCAGCCAACAAGACTGGCTAGCGGGGGTCTCCTACGAGCAGTACTTC. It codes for CASSQQDWLAGVSYEQYF.

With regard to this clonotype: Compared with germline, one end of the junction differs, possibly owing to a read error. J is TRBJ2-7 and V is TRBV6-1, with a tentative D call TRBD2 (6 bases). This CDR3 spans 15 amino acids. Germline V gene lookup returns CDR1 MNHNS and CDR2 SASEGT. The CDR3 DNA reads TGTGCCAGCTCCCGCTCGCTAGCGAGCTCCCACGAGCAGTACTTC. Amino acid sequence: CASSRSLASSHEQYF.

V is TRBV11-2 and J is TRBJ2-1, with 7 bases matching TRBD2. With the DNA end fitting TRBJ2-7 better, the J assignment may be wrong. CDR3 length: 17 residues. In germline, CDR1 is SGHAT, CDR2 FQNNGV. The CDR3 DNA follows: TGTGCCAGCAGCTTAGCCAACCGCGGGGGACTCTACAATGAGCAGTACTTC. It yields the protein CASSLANRGGLYNEQYF.

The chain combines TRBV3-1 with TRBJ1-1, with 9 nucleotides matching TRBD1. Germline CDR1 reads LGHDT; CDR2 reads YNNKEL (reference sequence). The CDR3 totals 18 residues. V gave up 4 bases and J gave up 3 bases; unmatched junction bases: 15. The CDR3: CASSLKDRGVEWDTEAFF. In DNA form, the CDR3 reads TGTGCCAGCAGCCTTAAGGACAGGGGAGTGGAGTGGGACACTGAAGCTTTCTTT.

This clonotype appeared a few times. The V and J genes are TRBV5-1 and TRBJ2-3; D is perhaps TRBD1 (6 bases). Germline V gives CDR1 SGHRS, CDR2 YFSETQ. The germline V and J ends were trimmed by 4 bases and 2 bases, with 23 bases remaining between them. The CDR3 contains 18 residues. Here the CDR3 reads CASSNNRVSLWNTDTQYF. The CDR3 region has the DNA TGCGCCAGCAGCAACAACAGGGTCTCATTATGGAACACAGATACGCAGTATTTT.

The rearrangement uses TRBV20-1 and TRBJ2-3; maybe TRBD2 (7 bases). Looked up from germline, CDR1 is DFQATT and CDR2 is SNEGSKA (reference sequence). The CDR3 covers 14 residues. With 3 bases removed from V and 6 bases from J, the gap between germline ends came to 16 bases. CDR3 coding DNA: TGCAGTGCTAGTGGTCGTGGGGGGGCCGATACGCAGTATTTT. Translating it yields CSASGRGGADTQYF.

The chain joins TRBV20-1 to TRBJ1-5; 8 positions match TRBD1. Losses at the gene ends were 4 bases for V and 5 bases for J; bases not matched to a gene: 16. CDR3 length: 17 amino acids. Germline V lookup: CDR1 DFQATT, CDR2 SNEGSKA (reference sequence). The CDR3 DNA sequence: TGCAGTGCTATAGACCGGACAGGGAGGCTAAGCGATCAGCCCCAGCATTTT. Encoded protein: CSAIDRTGRLSDQPQHF.

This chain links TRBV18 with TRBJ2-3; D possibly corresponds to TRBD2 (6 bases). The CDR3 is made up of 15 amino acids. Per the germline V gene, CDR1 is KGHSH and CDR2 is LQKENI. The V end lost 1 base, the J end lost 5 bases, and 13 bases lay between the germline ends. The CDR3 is CASSPRVLGGDTQYF. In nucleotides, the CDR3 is TGTGCCAGCTCACCACGCGTCCTGGGAGGAGATACGCAGTATTTT. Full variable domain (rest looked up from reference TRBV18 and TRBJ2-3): NAGVMQNPRHLVRRRGQEARLRCSPMKGHSHVYWYRQLPEEGLKFMVYLQKENIIDESGMPKERFSAEFPKEGPSILRIQQVVRGDSAAYFCASSPRVLGGDTQYFGPGTRLTVL.

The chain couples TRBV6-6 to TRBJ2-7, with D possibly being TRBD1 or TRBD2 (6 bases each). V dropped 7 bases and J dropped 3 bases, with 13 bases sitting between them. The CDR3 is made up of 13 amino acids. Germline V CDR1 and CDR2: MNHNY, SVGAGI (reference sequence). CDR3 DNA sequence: TGTGCCAGCACGGGGGCCCGGAACTACGAGCAGTACTTC. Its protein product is CASTGARNYEQYF.

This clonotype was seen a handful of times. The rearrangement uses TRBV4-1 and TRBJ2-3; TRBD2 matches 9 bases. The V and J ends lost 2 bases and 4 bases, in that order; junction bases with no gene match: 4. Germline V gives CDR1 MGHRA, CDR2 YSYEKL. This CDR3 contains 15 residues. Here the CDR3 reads CASSQLAGIADTQYF. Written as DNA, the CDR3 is TGCGCCAGCAGCCAACTAGCGGGGATTGCAGATACGCAGTATTTT.